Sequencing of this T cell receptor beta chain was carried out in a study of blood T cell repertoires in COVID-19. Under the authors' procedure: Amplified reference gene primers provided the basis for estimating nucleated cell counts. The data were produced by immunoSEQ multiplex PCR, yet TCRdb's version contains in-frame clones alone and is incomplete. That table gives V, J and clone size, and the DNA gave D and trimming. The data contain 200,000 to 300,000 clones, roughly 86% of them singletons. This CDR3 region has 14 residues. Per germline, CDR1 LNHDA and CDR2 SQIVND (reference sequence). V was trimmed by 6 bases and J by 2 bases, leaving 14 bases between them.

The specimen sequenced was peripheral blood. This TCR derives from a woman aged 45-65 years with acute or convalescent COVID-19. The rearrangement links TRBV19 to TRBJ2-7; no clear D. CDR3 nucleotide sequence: TGTGCCAGTAGCCGACAAGTCGGAACCTACGAGCAGTACTTC. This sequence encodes CASSRQVGTYEQYF.